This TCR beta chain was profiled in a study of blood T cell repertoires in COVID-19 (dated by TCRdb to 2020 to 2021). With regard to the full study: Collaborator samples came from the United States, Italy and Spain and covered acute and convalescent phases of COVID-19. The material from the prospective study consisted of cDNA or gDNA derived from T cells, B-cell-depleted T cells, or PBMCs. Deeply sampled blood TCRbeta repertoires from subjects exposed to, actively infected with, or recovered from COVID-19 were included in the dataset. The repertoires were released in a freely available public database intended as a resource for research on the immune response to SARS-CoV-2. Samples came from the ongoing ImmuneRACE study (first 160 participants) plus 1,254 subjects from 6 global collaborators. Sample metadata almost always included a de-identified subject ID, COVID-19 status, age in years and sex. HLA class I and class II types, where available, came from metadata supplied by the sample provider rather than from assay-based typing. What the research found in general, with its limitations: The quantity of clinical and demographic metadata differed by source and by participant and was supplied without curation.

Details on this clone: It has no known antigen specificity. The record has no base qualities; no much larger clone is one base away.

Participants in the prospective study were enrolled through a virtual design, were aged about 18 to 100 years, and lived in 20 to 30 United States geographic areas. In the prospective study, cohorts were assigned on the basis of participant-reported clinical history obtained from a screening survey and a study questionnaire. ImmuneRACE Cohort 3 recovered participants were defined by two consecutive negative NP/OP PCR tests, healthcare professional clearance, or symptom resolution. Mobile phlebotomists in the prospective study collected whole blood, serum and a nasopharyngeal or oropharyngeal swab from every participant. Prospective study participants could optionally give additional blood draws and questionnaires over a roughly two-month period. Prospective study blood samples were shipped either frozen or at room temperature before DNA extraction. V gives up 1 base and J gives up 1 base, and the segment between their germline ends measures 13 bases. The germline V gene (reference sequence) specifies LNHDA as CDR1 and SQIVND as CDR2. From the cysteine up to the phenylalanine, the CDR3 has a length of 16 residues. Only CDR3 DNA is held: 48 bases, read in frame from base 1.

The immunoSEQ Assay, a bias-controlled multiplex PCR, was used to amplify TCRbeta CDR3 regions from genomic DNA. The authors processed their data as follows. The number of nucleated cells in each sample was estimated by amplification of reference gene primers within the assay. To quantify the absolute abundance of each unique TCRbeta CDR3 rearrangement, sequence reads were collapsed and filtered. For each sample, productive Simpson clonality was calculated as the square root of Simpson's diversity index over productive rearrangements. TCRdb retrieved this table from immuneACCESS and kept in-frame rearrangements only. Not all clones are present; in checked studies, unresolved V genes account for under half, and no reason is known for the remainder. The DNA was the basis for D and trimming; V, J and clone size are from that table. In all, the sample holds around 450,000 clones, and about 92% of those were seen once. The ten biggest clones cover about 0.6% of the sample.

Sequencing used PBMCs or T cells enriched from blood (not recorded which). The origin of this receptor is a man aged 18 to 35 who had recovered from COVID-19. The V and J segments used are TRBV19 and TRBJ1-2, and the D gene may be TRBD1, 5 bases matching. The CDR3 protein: CASSIGQGYLNYGYTF. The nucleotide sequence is TGTGCCAGTAGTATAGGGCAGGGATACCTTAACTATGGCTACACCTTC.